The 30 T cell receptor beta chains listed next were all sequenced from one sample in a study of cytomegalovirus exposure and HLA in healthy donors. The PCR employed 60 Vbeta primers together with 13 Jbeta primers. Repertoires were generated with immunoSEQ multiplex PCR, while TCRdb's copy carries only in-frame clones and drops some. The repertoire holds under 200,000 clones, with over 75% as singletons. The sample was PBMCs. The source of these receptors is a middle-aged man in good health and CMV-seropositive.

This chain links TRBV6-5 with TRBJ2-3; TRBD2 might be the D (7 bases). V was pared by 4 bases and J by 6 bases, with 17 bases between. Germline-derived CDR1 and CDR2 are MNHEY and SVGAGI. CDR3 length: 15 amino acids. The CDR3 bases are TGTGCCAGCAGTTCCGTTGGAGGGGGGGCGGATACGCAGTATTTT. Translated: CASSSVGGGADTQYF.

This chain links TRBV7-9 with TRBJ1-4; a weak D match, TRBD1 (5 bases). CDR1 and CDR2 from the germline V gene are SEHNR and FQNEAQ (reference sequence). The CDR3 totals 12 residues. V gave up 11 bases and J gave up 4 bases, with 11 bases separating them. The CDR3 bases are TGTGCCGCGGGGGACCTTAATGAAAAACTGTTTTTT. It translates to CAAGDLNEKLFF.

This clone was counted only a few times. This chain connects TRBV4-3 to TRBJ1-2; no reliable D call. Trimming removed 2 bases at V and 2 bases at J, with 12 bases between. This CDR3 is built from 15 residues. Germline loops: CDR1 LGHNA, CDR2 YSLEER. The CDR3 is CASSQISDINYGYTF. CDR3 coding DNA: TGCGCCAGCAGCCAAATATCCGACATCAACTATGGCTACACCTTC.

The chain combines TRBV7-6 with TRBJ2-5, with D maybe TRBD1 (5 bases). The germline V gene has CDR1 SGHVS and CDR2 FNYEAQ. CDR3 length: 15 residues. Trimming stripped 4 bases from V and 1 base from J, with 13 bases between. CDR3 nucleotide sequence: TGTGCCAGCAGCTCTCAGGGTAGACCCCAAGAGACCCAGTACTTC. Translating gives CASSSQGRPQETQYF. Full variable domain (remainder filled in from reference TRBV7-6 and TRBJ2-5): GAGVSQSPRYKVTKRGQDVALRCDPISGHVSLYWYRQALGQGPEFLTYFNYEAQQDKSGLPNDRFSAERPEGSISTLTIQRTEQRDSAMYRCASSSQGRPQETQYFGPGTRLLVL.

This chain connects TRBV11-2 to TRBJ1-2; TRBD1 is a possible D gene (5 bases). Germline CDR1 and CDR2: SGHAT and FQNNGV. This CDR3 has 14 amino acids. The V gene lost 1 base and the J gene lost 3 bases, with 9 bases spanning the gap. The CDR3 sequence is CASSLGAQDYGYTF. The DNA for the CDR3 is TGTGCCAGCAGCTTAGGTGCACAGGACTATGGCTACACCTTC. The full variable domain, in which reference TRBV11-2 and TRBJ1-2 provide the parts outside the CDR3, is EAGVAQSPRYKIIEKRQSVAFWCNPISGHATLYWYQQILGQGPKLLIQFQNNGVVDDSQLPKDRFSAERLKGVDSTLKIQPAKLEDSAVYLCASSLGAQDYGYTFGSGTRLTVV.

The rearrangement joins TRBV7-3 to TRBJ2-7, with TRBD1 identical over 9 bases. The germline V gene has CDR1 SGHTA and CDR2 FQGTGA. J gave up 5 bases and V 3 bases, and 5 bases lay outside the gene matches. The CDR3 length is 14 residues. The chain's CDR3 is CASSLGTGSHEQYF. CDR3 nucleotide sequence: TGTGCCAGCAGCTTGGGGACAGGGAGCCACGAGCAGTACTTC.

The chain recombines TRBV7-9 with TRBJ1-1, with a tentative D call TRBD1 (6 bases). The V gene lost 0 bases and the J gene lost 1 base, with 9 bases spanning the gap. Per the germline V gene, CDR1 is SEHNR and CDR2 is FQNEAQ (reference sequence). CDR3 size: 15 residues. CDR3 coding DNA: TGTGCCAGCAGCTTAGCTCAACAGGGGAACACTGAAGCTTTCTTT. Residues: CASSLAQQGNTEAFF.

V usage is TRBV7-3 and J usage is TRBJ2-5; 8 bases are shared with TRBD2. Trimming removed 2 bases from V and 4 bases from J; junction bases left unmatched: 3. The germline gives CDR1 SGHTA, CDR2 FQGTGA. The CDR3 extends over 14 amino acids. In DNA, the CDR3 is TGTGCCAGCAGCTTACGGGGGGGCGGAGAGACCCAGTACTTC. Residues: CASSLRGGGETQYF.

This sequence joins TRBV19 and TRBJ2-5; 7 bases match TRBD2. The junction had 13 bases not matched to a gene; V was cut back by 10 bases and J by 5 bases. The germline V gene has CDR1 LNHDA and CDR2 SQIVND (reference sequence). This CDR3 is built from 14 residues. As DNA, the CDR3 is TGTGCCACTCGCCCGGGACTACCGATCGAGACCCAGTACTTC. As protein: CATRPGLPIETQYF.

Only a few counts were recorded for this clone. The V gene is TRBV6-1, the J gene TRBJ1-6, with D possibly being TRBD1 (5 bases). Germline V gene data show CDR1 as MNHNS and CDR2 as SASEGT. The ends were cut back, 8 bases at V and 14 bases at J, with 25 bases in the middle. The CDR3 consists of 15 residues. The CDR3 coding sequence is TGTGCCAGCCTACCCGAGGGAGTCCGGACGGGGGCCCTCCACTTT. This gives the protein CASLPEGVRTGALHF.

CDR3 sequence reads: CATSILAGRSSYNEQFF. The CDR3 region has the DNA TGTGCCACCAGCATACTAGCGGGTAGGAGCTCCTACAATGAGCAGTTCTTC. The rearrangement joins TRBV15 to TRBJ2-1, with TRBD2 matching 9 bases. With V trimmed by 4 bases and J by 0 bases, 7 bases remained unmatched. Germline-derived CDR1 and CDR2 are LNHNV and YYDKDF (reference sequence). This CDR3 comprises 17 residues.

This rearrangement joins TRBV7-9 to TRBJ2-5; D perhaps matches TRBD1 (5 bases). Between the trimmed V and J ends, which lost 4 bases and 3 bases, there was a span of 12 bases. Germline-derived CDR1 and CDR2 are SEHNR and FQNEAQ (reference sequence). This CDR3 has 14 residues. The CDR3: CASSSTALKETQYF. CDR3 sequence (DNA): TGTGCCAGCAGCTCGACAGCGTTGAAAGAGACCCAGTACTTC.

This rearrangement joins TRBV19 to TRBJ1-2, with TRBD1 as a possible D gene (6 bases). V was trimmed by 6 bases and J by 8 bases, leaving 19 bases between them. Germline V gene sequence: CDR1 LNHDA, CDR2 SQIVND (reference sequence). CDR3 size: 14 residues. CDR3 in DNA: TGTGCCAGTAGCCCAGTCCGGGGGGCTGACGGCTACACCTTC. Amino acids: CASSPVRGADGYTF.

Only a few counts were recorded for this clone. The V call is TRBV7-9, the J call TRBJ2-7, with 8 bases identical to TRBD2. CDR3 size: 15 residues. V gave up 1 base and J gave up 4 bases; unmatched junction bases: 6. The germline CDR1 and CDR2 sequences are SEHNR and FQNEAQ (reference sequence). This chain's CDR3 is CASSLGAGGGYEQYF. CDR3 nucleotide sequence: TGTGCCAGCAGCTTAGGGGCGGGGGGAGGATACGAGCAGTACTTC.

The CDR3, as DNA: TGTGCCAGCATGGAGTCGGGACAGGGTAATTCACCCCTCCACTTT. Translating it yields CASMESGQGNSPLHF. This chain uses TRBV6-1 with TRBJ1-6; TRBD1 matches 9 bases. V shed 7 bases and J 6 bases; nucleotides not matched to a gene: 7. This CDR3 spans 15 amino acids. Germline V gene sequence: CDR1 MNHNS, CDR2 SASEGT.

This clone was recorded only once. The CDR3 sequence is CASSPREGQGSSPLHF. CDR3 nucleotide sequence: TGTGCCAGTAGTCCGAGGGAGGGACAGGGAAGTTCACCCCTCCACTTT. V usage is TRBV19 and J usage is TRBJ1-6, with 9 bases fitting TRBD1. Looked up from germline, CDR1 is LNHDA and CDR2 is SQIVND (reference sequence). The CDR3 is 16 amino acids. V was clipped by 5 bases and J by 9 bases; unmatched bases: 11.

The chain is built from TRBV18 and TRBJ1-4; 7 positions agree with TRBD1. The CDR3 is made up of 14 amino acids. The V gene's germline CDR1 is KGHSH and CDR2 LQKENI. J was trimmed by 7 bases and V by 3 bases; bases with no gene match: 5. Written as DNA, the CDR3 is TGTGCCAGCTCACCCCGACAGGGTTTTGAAAAACTGTTTTTT. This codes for CASSPRQGFEKLFF.

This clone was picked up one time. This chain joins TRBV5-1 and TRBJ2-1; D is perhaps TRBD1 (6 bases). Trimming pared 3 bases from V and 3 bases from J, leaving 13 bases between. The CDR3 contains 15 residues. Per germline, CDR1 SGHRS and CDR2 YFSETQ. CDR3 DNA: TGCGCCAGCAGCTCTGGACAGAGACTCTACAATGAGCAGTTCTTC. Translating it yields CASSSGQRLYNEQFF.

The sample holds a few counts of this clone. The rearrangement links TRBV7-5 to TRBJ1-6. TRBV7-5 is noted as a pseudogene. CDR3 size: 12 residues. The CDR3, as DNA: TGTGCCAAGTGCGTCTATAATTCACCCCTCCACTTT. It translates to CAKCVYNSPLHF.

CDR3 sequence: CASSQVQTYGYTF. The CDR3, as DNA: TGTGCCAGCAGCCAAGTACAGACCTATGGCTACACCTTC. The V call is TRBV14, the J call TRBJ1-2; D unresolved. This CDR3 has 13 amino acids. With 1 base removed from V and 4 bases from J, the gap between germline ends came to 7 bases. Per germline, CDR1 SGHDN and CDR2 FVKESK.

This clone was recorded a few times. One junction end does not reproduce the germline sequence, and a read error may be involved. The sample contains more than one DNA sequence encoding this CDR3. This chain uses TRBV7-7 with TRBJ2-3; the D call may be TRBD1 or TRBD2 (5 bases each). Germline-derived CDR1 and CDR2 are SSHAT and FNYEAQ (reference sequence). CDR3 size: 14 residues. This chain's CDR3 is CASSLEGNTDTQYF. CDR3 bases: TGTGCTAGCAGCTTAGAGGGGAATACAGATACGCAGTATTTT. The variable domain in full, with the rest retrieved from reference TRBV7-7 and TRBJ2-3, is GAGVSQSPRYKVTKRGQDVTLRCDPISSHATLYWYQQALGQGPEFLTYFNYEAQPDKSGLPSDRFSAERPEGSISTLTIQRTEQRDSAMYRCASSLEGNTDTQYFGPGTRLTVL.

The CDR3 region is CSVGGPIRTDTQYF. The DNA of the CDR3 is TGCAGCGTTGGGGGGCCTATACGCACAGATACGCAGTATTTT. The chain carries TRBV29-1 and TRBJ2-3; possibly TRBD1 for D (6 bases). Germline V gives CDR1 SQVTM, CDR2 ANQGSEA. This CDR3 region has 14 residues. The V gene lost 4 bases and the J gene lost 1 base, with 12 bases spanning the gap.

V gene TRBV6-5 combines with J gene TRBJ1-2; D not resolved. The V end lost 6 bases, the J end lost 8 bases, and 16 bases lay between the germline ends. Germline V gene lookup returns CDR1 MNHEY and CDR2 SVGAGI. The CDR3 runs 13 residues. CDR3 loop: CASSYTRAGGYTF. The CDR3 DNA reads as TGTGCCAGCAGCTACACTAGGGCCGGGGGCTACACCTTC.

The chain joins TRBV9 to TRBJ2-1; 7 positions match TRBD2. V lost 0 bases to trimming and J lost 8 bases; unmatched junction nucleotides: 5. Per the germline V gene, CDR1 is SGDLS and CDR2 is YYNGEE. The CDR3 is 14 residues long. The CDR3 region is CASSVAGGTDEQFF. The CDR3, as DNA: TGTGCCAGCAGCGTAGCGGGGGGAACCGATGAGCAGTTCTTC.

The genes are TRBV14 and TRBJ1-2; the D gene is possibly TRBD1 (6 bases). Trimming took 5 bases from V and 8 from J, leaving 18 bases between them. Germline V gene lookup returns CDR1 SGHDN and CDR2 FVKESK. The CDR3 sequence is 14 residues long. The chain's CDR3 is CASSFRGALGGYTF. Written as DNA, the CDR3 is TGTGCCAGCAGCTTTCGGGGGGCGCTTGGGGGCTACACCTTC.

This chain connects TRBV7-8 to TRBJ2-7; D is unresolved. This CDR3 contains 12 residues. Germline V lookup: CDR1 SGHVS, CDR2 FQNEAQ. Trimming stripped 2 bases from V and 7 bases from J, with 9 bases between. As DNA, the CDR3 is TGTGCCAGCAGCTTATCTTCTCTTGAGCAGTACTTC. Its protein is CASSLSSLEQYF.

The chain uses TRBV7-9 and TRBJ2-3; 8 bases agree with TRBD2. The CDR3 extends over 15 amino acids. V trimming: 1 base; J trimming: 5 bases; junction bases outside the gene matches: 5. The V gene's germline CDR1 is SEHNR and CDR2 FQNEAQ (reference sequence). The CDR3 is CASSLVSGGGDTQYF. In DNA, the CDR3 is TGTGCCAGCAGCTTAGTATCGGGGGGGGGAGATACGCAGTATTTT. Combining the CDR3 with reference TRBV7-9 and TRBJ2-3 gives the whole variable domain DTGVSQNPRHKITKRGQNVTFRCDPISEHNRLYWYRQTLGQGPEFLTYFQNEAQLEKSRLLSDRFSAERPKGSFSTLEIQRTEQGDSAMYLCASSLVSGGGDTQYFGPGTRLTVL.

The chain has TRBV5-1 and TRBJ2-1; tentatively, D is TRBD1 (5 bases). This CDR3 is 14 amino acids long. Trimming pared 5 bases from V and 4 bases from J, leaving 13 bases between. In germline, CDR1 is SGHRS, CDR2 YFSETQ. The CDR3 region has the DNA TGCGCCAGCAGTCCCGACGACAGTTACAATGAGCAGTTCTTC. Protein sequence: CASSPDDSYNEQFF. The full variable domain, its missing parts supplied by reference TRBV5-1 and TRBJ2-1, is KAGVTQTPRYLIKTRGQQVTLSCSPISGHRSVSWYQQTPGQGLQFLFEYFSETQRNKGNFPGRFSGRQFSNSRSEMNVSTLELGDSALYLCASSPDDSYNEQFFGPGTRLTVL.

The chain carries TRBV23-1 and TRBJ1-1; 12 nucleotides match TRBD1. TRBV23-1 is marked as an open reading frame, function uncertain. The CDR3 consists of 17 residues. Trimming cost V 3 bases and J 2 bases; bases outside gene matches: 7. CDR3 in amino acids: CASSQSGTGGINTEAFF. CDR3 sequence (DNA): TGCGCCAGCAGTCAGTCCGGGACAGGGGGCATTAACACTGAAGCTTTCTTT.

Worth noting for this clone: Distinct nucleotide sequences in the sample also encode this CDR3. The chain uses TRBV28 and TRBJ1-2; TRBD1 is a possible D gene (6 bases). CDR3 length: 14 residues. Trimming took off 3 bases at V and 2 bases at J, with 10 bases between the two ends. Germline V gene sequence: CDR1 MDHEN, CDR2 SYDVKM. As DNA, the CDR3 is TGTGCCAGCAGTTTGCAAGGGGGAAACTATGGCTACACCTTC. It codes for CASSLQGGNYGYTF.